The 29 T cell receptor beta chains listed next were all sequenced from one sample in a study of blood T cell repertoires in COVID-19. The data were produced by immunoSEQ multiplex PCR, yet TCRdb's version contains in-frame clones alone and is incomplete. The table lists 120,000 to 150,000 clones, 70% to 90% of them singletons. Sequenced input: peripheral blood. These receptors came from a woman aged 60 to 75 with COVID-19, enrolled during active disease.

The gene calls are TRBV5-1 and TRBJ1-1; a weak D match, TRBD1 (5 bases). Deletions cut 6 bases from V and 2 bases from J, with 20 bases between. In germline, CDR1 is SGHRS, CDR2 YFSETQ. The CDR3 covers 16 residues. This chain's CDR3 is CASTFGASSYNTEAFF. CDR3 in DNA: TGCGCCAGCACGTTTGGGGCCTCTTCTTATAACACTGAAGCTTTCTTT.

The chain couples TRBV7-3 to TRBJ1-2; D is possibly TRBD1 (6 bases). Germline V lookup: CDR1 SGHTA, CDR2 FQGTGA. The length of the CDR3 is 14 residues. With 5 bases removed from V and 8 bases from J, the gap between germline ends came to 18 bases. CDR3 coding DNA: TGTGCCAGCAGCCAATCTACAGGGTCGGGCGGCTACACCTTC. As protein: CASSQSTGSGGYTF.

This chain joins TRBV5-1 and TRBJ2-7, with a tentative D call TRBD1 (6 bases). V was pared by 7 bases and J by 8 bases, with 25 bases between. The germline gives CDR1 SGHRS, CDR2 YFSETQ. This CDR3 is built from 15 residues. CDR3 amino acids: CASDARDTDGSKQYF. DNA for the CDR3: TGCGCCAGCGATGCCCGGGACACCGATGGATCCAAGCAGTACTTC.

The V gene is TRBV19, the J gene TRBJ2-1; 15 nucleotides line up with TRBD2. This CDR3 has 15 residues. The ends lost 5 bases at V and 8 bases at J; junction bases unmatched: 4. Germline V gives CDR1 LNHDA, CDR2 SQIVND (reference sequence). CDR3 sequence (DNA): TGTGCCAGTAGTCCCCGGACTAGCGGGGGGGATGAGCAGTTCTTC. Translating gives CASSPRTSGGDEQFF. Supplemented by reference TRBV19 and TRBJ2-1, the full variable domain reads DGGITQSPKYLFRKEGQNVTLSCEQNLNHDAMYWYRQDPGQGLRLIYYSQIVNDFQKGDIAEGYSVSREKKESFPLTVTSAQKNPTAFYLCASSPRTSGGDEQFFGPGTRLTVL.

This clone was found once. The rearrangement links TRBV7-7 to TRBJ2-1; TRBD2 might be the D (6 bases). Per germline, CDR1 SSHAT and CDR2 FNYEAQ (reference sequence). The germline V and J ends were trimmed by 4 bases and 10 bases, with 14 bases remaining between them. There are 13 residues in the CDR3. CDR3 sequence: CASSYGAGSEQFF. The CDR3 bases are TGTGCCAGCAGCTATGGGGCGGGGAGCGAGCAGTTCTTC.

V gene TRBV6-6 combines with J gene TRBJ2-1; D uncertain. The CDR3 consists of 13 residues. CDR1 is MNHNY and CDR2 is SVGAGI in the germline V gene (reference sequence). V shed 1 base and J shed 4 bases, with 5 bases lying between them. The CDR3 bases are TGTGCCAGCAGTTACTTGACTTACAATGAGCAGTTCTTC. Encoded protein: CASSYLTYNEQFF.

This chain uses TRBV2 with TRBJ2-5; D is ambiguous. The germline V and J ends were trimmed by 4 bases and 2 bases, with 8 bases remaining between them. Germline CDR1 SNHLY, CDR2 FYNNEI. The CDR3 is 13 residues long. The CDR3 loop reads CASSAQFQETQYF. The DNA for the CDR3 is TGTGCCAGCAGTGCCCAATTTCAAGAGACCCAGTACTTC.

This clone appeared a few times. The chain carries TRBV2 and TRBJ1-2; D possibly corresponds to TRBD1 (5 bases). This CDR3 comprises 13 residues. Germline V gene lookup returns CDR1 SNHLY and CDR2 FYNNEI. Trimming took off 3 bases at V and 4 bases at J, with 9 bases between the two ends. CDR3 coding DNA: TGTGCCAGCAGTGAGAGACAGACCTATGGCTACACCTTC. Translation: CASSERQTYGYTF. The full variable domain, completed using reference TRBV2 and TRBJ1-2, is EPEVTQTPSHQVTQMGQEVILRCVPISNHLYFYWYRQILGQKVEFLVSFYNNEISEKSEIFDDQFSVERPDGSNFTLKIRSTKLEDSAMYFCASSERQTYGYTFGSGTRLTVV.

V is TRBV28 and J is TRBJ2-3; D ambiguous. Germline V gene lookup returns CDR1 MDHEN and CDR2 SYDVKM. The CDR3 totals 14 residues. The V end was cut by 5 bases, the J end by 0 bases, with 9 bases between. CDR3 sequence: CASSLSPSTDTQYF. CDR3 nucleotide sequence: TGTGCCAGCAGTCTGAGTCCTAGCACAGATACGCAGTATTTT.

The genes are TRBV9 and TRBJ1-4; 9 bases agree with TRBD1. V trimming: 0 bases; J trimming: 3 bases; junction bases outside the gene matches: 3. Germline V gives CDR1 SGDLS, CDR2 YYNGEE. The CDR3 length is 16 residues. For the CDR3, the DNA is TGTGCCAGCAGCGTAGGACAGGGGGTCGCTAATGAAAAACTGTTTTTT. Encoded protein: CASSVGQGVANEKLFF.

The count of this clone is one. This chain links TRBV11-2 with TRBJ1-2; D might be TRBD1 (5 bases). This CDR3 has 17 amino acids. Germline-derived CDR1 and CDR2 are SGHAT and FQNNGV. Trimming removed 6 bases at V and 1 base at J, with 21 bases between. The CDR3 DNA follows: TGTGCCAGCAGAAAAGTGGGGGGGGTACAGGATAACTATGGCTACACCTTC. Protein: CASRKVGGVQDNYGYTF. The variable domain in full, with the rest retrieved from reference TRBV11-2 and TRBJ1-2, is EAGVAQSPRYKIIEKRQSVAFWCNPISGHATLYWYQQILGQGPKLLIQFQNNGVVDDSQLPKDRFSAERLKGVDSTLKIQPAKLEDSAVYLCASRKVGGVQDNYGYTFGSGTRLTVV.

This chain joins TRBV27 and TRBJ2-1, with TRBD1 matching over 8 bases. CDR3 length: 13 amino acids. Germline values: CDR1 MNHEY, CDR2 SMNVEV (reference sequence). V lost 4 bases and J lost 8; bases outside the gene matches: 4. CDR3 protein: CASSSGGGDEQFF. As DNA, the CDR3 is TGTGCCAGCAGTTCAGGGGGCGGCGATGAGCAGTTCTTC.

The chain has TRBV30 and TRBJ1-5; D not resolved. V was trimmed by 0 bases and J by 9 bases, leaving 12 bases between them. This CDR3 is built from 13 residues. Looked up from germline, CDR1 is GTSNPN and CDR2 is SVGIG (reference sequence). In DNA form, the CDR3 reads TGTGCCTGGAGTGTCGGCGGAGAAGGGCCCCAGCATTTT. Translating it yields CAWSVGGEGPQHF. The entire variable domain, with the rest obtained from reference TRBV30 and TRBJ1-5, is as follows: SQTIHQWPATLVQPVGSPLSLECTVEGTSNPNLYWYRQAAGRGLQLLFYSVGIGQISSEVPQNLSASRPQDRQFILSSKKLLLSDSGFYLCAWSVGGEGPQHFGDGTRLSIL.

CDR3 nucleotides: TGTGCCAGCAGTAGAGCCAGGGTGTCCTACAATGAGCAGTTCTTC. This translates into CASSRARVSYNEQFF. V gene TRBV7-3 combines with J gene TRBJ2-1, with TRBD1 as a possible D gene (5 bases). Per germline, CDR1 SGHTA and CDR2 FQGTGA. The CDR3 spans 15 residues. V was shortened by 6 bases and J by 1 base, with 13 bases between the two germline ends.

The chain couples TRBV9 to TRBJ2-3, with 11 bases lining up with TRBD2. This CDR3 contains 15 residues. V shed 2 bases, J shed 4 bases, and the junction held 3 bases outside the gene matches. Germline lookup yields CDR1 SGDLS and CDR2 YYNGEE. CDR3 DNA: TGTGCCAGCAGCGTCCTAGCGGGGGGTGCAGATACGCAGTATTTT. Encoded protein: CASSVLAGGADTQYF.

This clone was picked up a small number of times. The CDR3 nucleotides read TGTGCCAGTAGTATGCAGTTCGCAGATACGCAGTATTTT. Its protein is CASSMQFADTQYF. The V call is TRBV19, the J call TRBJ2-3; D remains unclear. Germline V lookup: CDR1 LNHDA, CDR2 SQIVND (reference sequence). The CDR3 is made up of 13 amino acids. V lost 3 bases and J lost 4, with 8 bases in between.

This chain joins TRBV6-2 or TRBV6-3 and TRBJ2-6; tentatively, D is TRBD1 (6 bases). Trimming pared 4 bases from V and 0 bases from J, leaving 13 bases between. Germline V gene data show CDR1 as MNHEY and CDR2 as SVGEGT. The CDR3 runs 17 residues. Here the CDR3 DNA reads TGTGCCAGCAGTTCGTCGGGACACTTCTCTGGGGCCAACGTCCTGACTTTC. Its translation: CASSSSGHFSGANVLTF.

The chain uses TRBV10-3 and TRBJ2-5; 11 nucleotides match TRBD2. CDR1 is ENHRY, CDR2 SYGVKD, per germline. This CDR3 has 18 amino acids. The ends lost 0 bases at V and 3 bases at J; junction bases unmatched: 9. The DNA for the CDR3 is TGTGCCATCAGTGAGTCGATGGCTAGCGGGGGGCCCAAAGAGACCCAGTACTTC. It is translated as CAISESMASGGPKETQYF.

V and J are TRBV7-3 and TRBJ1-6; TRBD1 matches 7 bases. The CDR3 is 16 residues long. Unmatched junction bases numbered 13, after V lost 5 bases and J lost 9 bases. From germline, CDR1 is SGHTA and CDR2 FQGTGA. The CDR3 DNA follows: TGTGCCAGCAGCCCAACGACAGGGAGTGTGAGTTCACCCCTCCACTTT. Protein product: CASSPTTGSVSSPLHF.

The V call is TRBV7-9, the J call TRBJ1-5, with D possibly being TRBD1 (5 bases). V was shortened by 5 bases and J by 4 bases, with 18 bases between the two germline ends. Germline V gene lookup returns CDR1 SEHNR and CDR2 FQNEAQ (reference sequence). The length of the CDR3 is 16 residues. DNA for the CDR3: TGTGCCAGCAGCCCGGGTGGAGGGGAGGCTAATCAGCCCCAGCATTTT. Translated, it gives CASSPGGGEANQPQHF.

The chain employs TRBV18 and TRBJ2-7; the D gene is possibly TRBD1 (6 bases). The CDR3 covers 14 residues. Trimming left V 0 bases short and J 2 bases short, with 8 bases between. CDR1 and CDR2 from the germline V gene are KGHSH and LQKENI. The CDR3 loop is CASSPPRGPYEQYF. CDR3 DNA: TGTGCCAGCTCACCACCCAGGGGCCCCTACGAGCAGTACTTC.

CDR3 region: CATRGQGDQPQHF. CDR3 in DNA: TGTGCCACCAGAGGACAGGGGGATCAGCCCCAGCATTTT. This rearrangement joins TRBV24-1 to TRBJ1-5, with 10 positions matching TRBD1. V gave up 7 bases and J gave up 5 bases; unmatched junction bases: 1. Germline V gene lookup returns CDR1 KGHDR and CDR2 SFDVKD. This CDR3 contains 13 residues.

The genes are TRBV7-2 and TRBJ2-1; the D is unclear. V lost 1 base and J lost 10, with 11 bases in between. The CDR3 covers 13 residues. Germline assignment: CDR1 SGHTA and CDR2 FQGNSA. CDR3 coding DNA: TGTGCCAGCAGCTTAGGGTTCGAGACAGAGCAGTTCTTC. Protein sequence: CASSLGFETEQFF.

This chain connects TRBV10-1 to TRBJ1-3, with TRBD1 matching over 7 bases. The CDR3 spans 17 residues. Trimming took 3 bases from V and 0 from J; bases not matched to a gene: 8. Germline CDR1 is WNHNN and CDR2 is SYGVQD (reference sequence). The CDR3 DNA is TGCGCCAGCAGTGACCCCACTCAGGGGGACTCTGGAAACACCATATATTTT. It yields the protein CASSDPTQGDSGNTIYF.

There are a few counts of this clone. This chain links TRBV19 with TRBJ1-5; no clear D gene. V was shortened by 6 bases and J by 9 bases, with 27 bases between the two germline ends. The CDR3 has 17 amino acids. Germline CDR1 is LNHDA and CDR2 is SQIVND (reference sequence). The CDR3 is CASSRGLGGMINWPQHF. CDR3 coding DNA: TGTGCCAGTAGCAGAGGGTTAGGAGGGATGATCAATTGGCCCCAGCATTTT.

V and J are TRBV5-4 and TRBJ2-5; a weak D match, TRBD1 (6 bases). V lost 4 bases to trimming and J lost 2 bases, with 12 bases between them. Per the germline V gene, CDR1 is SGHNT and CDR2 is YYREEE (reference sequence). The CDR3 loop spans 14 amino acids. The CDR3 nucleotides read TGTGCCAGCAGCATACCCGGGACACAAGAGACCCAGTACTTC. It encodes CASSIPGTQETQYF.

The chain carries TRBV6-2 or TRBV6-3 and TRBJ1-5; D perhaps matches TRBD1 (5 bases). This CDR3 is 17 amino acids long. Per germline, CDR1 MNHEY and CDR2 SVGEGT. The germline V and J ends were trimmed by 4 bases and 0 bases, with 16 bases remaining between them. The CDR3 DNA reads TGTGCCAGCAGTTCAGGGACGGGAGGATATAGCAATCAGCCCCAGCATTTT. Translation: CASSSGTGGYSNQPQHF.

The chain uses TRBV18 and TRBJ1-1; no firm D call. Per germline, CDR1 KGHSH and CDR2 LQKENI. V was trimmed by 2 bases and J by 7 bases, leaving 14 bases between them. The CDR3 covers 14 residues. This CDR3 reads CASSPEVRSDEAFF. The CDR3 DNA follows: TGTGCCAGCTCACCAGAGGTGAGGTCTGATGAAGCTTTCTTT.

The genes are TRBV18 and TRBJ1-1; TRBD1 matches at 9 bases. The CDR3 length is 17 residues. The V and J ends lost 6 bases and 4 bases, in that order; junction bases with no gene match: 15. The germline CDR1 and CDR2 sequences are KGHSH and LQKENI. The CDR3 here is CASSSYTGGAESTEAFF. Here the CDR3 DNA reads TGTGCCAGCTCCTCCTATACAGGGGGCGCGGAGAGCACTGAAGCTTTCTTT.